These 24 T cell receptor beta chains originate from one sample sequenced in a study of blood T cell repertoires in COVID-19. TCRdb's table, derived via immunoSEQ multiplex PCR, lists solely in-frame clones and lacks some. The table has approximately 300,000 clones, roughly 90% seen once. The sequenced sample consisted of peripheral blood. All receptors derive from a man between 18 and 29 years old who had recovered from COVID-19.

The chain uses TRBV4-2 and TRBJ1-5; 10 bases map to TRBD1. V lost 4 bases and J lost 6; bases outside the gene matches: 9. Germline V CDR1 and CDR2: LGHNA, YNFKEQ. This CDR3 contains 16 residues. The CDR3 is CASSPQEGQGLQPQHF. CDR3 nucleotide sequence: TGTGCCAGCAGCCCCCAGGAGGGACAGGGGCTTCAGCCCCAGCATTTT.

This clone was detected once. This chain links TRBV7-2 with TRBJ1-5; D unresolved. Germline-derived CDR1 and CDR2 are SGHTA and FQGNSA. Trimming removed 3 bases at V and 1 base at J, with 13 bases between. The CDR3 sequence is 16 residues long. The CDR3 sequence is CASSFMSGGSNQPQHF. CDR3 bases: TGTGCCAGCAGCTTTATGTCAGGTGGGAGCAATCAGCCCCAGCATTTT.

The V call is TRBV6-5, the J call TRBJ1-2; a weak D match, TRBD1 (5 bases). From germline, CDR1 is MNHEY and CDR2 SVGAGI. The CDR3 runs to 14 residues. V lost 5 bases and J lost 4, with 14 bases in between. CDR3 bases: TGTGCCAGCAGTCCCTTCCCGGGGGTCTATGGCTACACCTTC. Translating it yields CASSPFPGVYGYTF.

This clone was picked up one time. The chain joins TRBV29-1 to TRBJ2-5; a weak D match, TRBD1 (5 bases). This CDR3 is built from 12 residues. Germline V gene lookup returns CDR1 SQVTM and CDR2 ANQGSEA. Trimming took 8 bases from V and 2 from J, leaving 12 bases between them. CDR3 amino acids: CSFRQIQETQYF. Here the CDR3 DNA reads TGCAGCTTTCGACAGATACAAGAGACCCAGTACTTC.

The J gene is TRBJ1-4, the V gene TRBV27, with D uncertain. Deletions cut 2 bases from V and 0 bases from J, with 13 bases between. The CDR3 contains 17 residues. Per the germline V gene, CDR1 is MNHEY and CDR2 is SMNVEV (reference sequence). The CDR3 DNA follows: TGTGCCAGCAGTTTAACCCCTCCCCTAGCAACTAATGAAAAACTGTTTTTT. This codes for CASSLTPPLATNEKLFF.

This rearrangement joins TRBV7-2 to TRBJ2-3; 7 bases fit TRBD1. With 2 bases clipped from V and 0 bases from J, the junction kept 5 bases outside the gene matches. CDR3 length: 16 residues. Germline V lookup: CDR1 SGHTA, CDR2 FQGNSA. CDR3 region: CASSLLGQISTDTQYF. Here the CDR3 DNA reads TGTGCCAGCAGCTTACTGGGACAGATAAGCACAGATACGCAGTATTTT.

J is TRBJ2-7 and V is TRBV19; TRBD2 is a possible D gene (6 bases). The CDR3 contains 12 residues. Germline V gene data show CDR1 as LNHDA and CDR2 as SQIVND (reference sequence). Deletions cut 4 bases from V and 5 bases from J, with 9 bases between. This CDR3 is CASSNAGHEQYF. The CDR3 coding sequence is TGTGCCAGTAGTAATGCGGGGCACGAGCAGTACTTC.

The J gene is TRBJ1-2, the V gene TRBV7-2; D unresolved. Germline CDR1 reads SGHTA; CDR2 reads FQGNSA. Trimming removed 1 base from V and 2 bases from J, with 5 bases in between. CDR3 length: 13 amino acids. The DNA for the CDR3 is TGTGCCAGCAGCTTAGATTTAAACTATGGCTACACCTTC. Translated: CASSLDLNYGYTF.

This chain links TRBV7-9 with TRBJ1-3, with D perhaps TRBD1 (5 bases). Trimming cost V 5 bases and J 3 bases, with 26 bases left between them. Germline-derived CDR1 and CDR2 are SEHNR and FQNEAQ (reference sequence). The CDR3 runs 19 residues. In DNA form, the CDR3 reads TGTGCCAGCAGCATAGAAGTCATCCGCAACAGGCAAAATGGAAACACCATATATTTT. Protein sequence: CASSIEVIRNRQNGNTIYF.

The J gene is TRBJ1-2, the V gene TRBV27; TRBD1 agrees at 7 bases. Germline trimming cut 2 bases from V and 4 bases from J; bases unmatched to any gene: 1. Germline assignment: CDR1 MNHEY and CDR2 SMNVEV (reference sequence). The CDR3 is 13 residues long. The CDR3 DNA reads as TGTGCCAGCAGTTTAACAGGGGTCTATGGCTACACCTTC. Translating gives CASSLTGVYGYTF.

CDR3 region: CASSFEGAGRNEQFF. CDR3 sequence (DNA): TGTGCCAGCAGTTTTGAGGGAGCAGGGAGGAATGAGCAGTTCTTC. This chain links TRBV27 with TRBJ2-1; tentatively, D is TRBD2 (6 bases). Germline CDR1 is MNHEY and CDR2 is SMNVEV (reference sequence). Trimming took off 3 bases at V and 7 bases at J, with 16 bases between the two ends. The CDR3 contains 15 residues.

J is TRBJ1-2 and V is TRBV5-5; D is possibly TRBD1 (5 bases). Trimming pared 0 bases from V and 2 bases from J, leaving 14 bases between. This CDR3 contains 16 residues. Germline-derived CDR1 and CDR2 are SGHKS and YYEKEE (reference sequence). The CDR3 loop is CASSLVGGGANYGYTF. CDR3 sequence (DNA): TGTGCCAGCAGCTTGGTAGGAGGAGGGGCGAACTATGGCTACACCTTC.

The V and J genes are TRBV18 and TRBJ1-6; 8 bases are shared with TRBD1. Per germline, CDR1 KGHSH and CDR2 LQKENI. The CDR3 spans 18 residues. V dropped 6 bases and J dropped 5; count of bases not matched to a gene: 15. DNA of the CDR3: TGTGCCAGCTCGAGGAGGGTGCAGGGGGCTGACCATAATTCACCCCTCCACTTT. Its protein product is CASSRRVQGADHNSPLHF.

This rearrangement joins TRBV25-1 to TRBJ1-2, with TRBD1 matching over 8 bases. V dropped 3 bases and J dropped 13; count of bases not matched to a gene: 10. The CDR3 consists of 13 residues. Germline CDR1 is MGHDK and CDR2 is SYGVNS. The chain's CDR3 is CASSDQGAGRATF. The CDR3 DNA sequence: TGTGCCAGCAGTGACCAGGGGGCAGGGAGAGCCACCTTC.

This chain connects TRBV19 to TRBJ2-1; D uncertain. Germline V CDR1 and CDR2: LNHDA, SQIVND (reference sequence). The CDR3 totals 14 residues. Trimming shortened V by 1 base and J by 4 bases, and 8 bases separated the two germline ends. The CDR3 DNA is TGTGCCAGTAGTATAGGCACTTGGTACAATGAGCAGTTCTTC. As protein: CASSIGTWYNEQFF.

The J gene is TRBJ1-1, the V gene TRBV7-2, with D maybe TRBD1 (5 bases). Trimming removed 7 bases at V and 4 bases at J, with 19 bases between. The germline gives CDR1 SGHTA, CDR2 FQGNSA. The CDR3 sequence is 15 residues long. CDR3 residues: CASTPGLSSSTEAFF. In DNA, the CDR3 is TGTGCCAGCACCCCGGGACTTTCCTCCAGCACTGAAGCTTTCTTT.

The chain combines TRBV6-5 with TRBJ2-2, with TRBD1 matching 9 bases. Germline CDR1 is MNHEY and CDR2 is SVGAGI. Trimming cost V 4 bases and J 8 bases; bases outside gene matches: 5. The CDR3 consists of 14 residues. CDR3 sequence (DNA): TGTGCCAGCAGTTCCCCGGGACAGGGAGGGGAGCTGTTTTTT. This codes for CASSSPGQGGELFF.

V gene TRBV19 combines with J gene TRBJ2-3; 10 positions match TRBD2. The CDR3 totals 13 residues. Looked up from germline, CDR1 is LNHDA and CDR2 is SQIVND (reference sequence). V trimming: 10 bases; J trimming: 4 bases; junction bases outside the gene matches: 5. The CDR3 DNA reads as TGTGCCACCTCTAGCGGGAGTCCAGATACGCAGTATTTT. The encoded protein is CATSSGSPDTQYF.

The chain uses TRBV19 and TRBJ2-7, with 10 bases fitting TRBD1. Losses at the gene ends were 3 bases for V and 3 bases for J; bases not matched to a gene: 2. The CDR3 length is 14 residues. Germline CDR1 is LNHDA and CDR2 is SQIVND (reference sequence). CDR3 sequence reads: CASSMRTGGYEQYF. The CDR3 DNA reads TGTGCCAGTAGTATGCGGACAGGGGGCTACGAGCAGTACTTC.

Only a few counts were recorded for this clone. CDR3 sequence: CASSTSGQGGTEAFF. The CDR3 DNA reads TGTGCCAGCAGTACTTCAGGACAGGGAGGGACTGAAGCTTTCTTT. The rearrangement joins TRBV6-6 to TRBJ1-1, with 8 bases identical to TRBD1. Trimming removed 5 bases from V and 5 bases from J; junction bases left unmatched: 10. CDR3 size: 15 residues. Per the germline V gene, CDR1 is MNHNY and CDR2 is SVGAGI (reference sequence).

This clone was observed a single time. V gene TRBV3-1 (or the pseudogene TRBV3-2) combines with J gene TRBJ1-2, with 8 bases matching TRBD1. J gave up 8 bases and V 2 bases, and 10 bases lay outside the gene matches. This CDR3 contains 15 residues. Germline CDR1 reads LGHDT; CDR2 reads YNNKEL (reference sequence). The DNA for the CDR3 is TGTGCCAGCAGCCAACAGGGGGCGCGGGCGATGGGCTACACCTTC. Amino acid sequence: CASSQQGARAMGYTF.

The rearrangement links TRBV7-9 to TRBJ1-1; D not certain. The germline V gene encodes CDR1 SEHNR and CDR2 FQNEAQ (reference sequence). This CDR3 has 13 amino acids. V lost 4 bases, J lost 0 bases, and 6 bases lay in between. The CDR3 DNA reads TGTGCCAGCAGCTCGACTATGAACACTGAAGCTTTCTTT. Residues: CASSSTMNTEAFF.

The chain joins TRBV25-1 to TRBJ1-2; D possibly corresponds to TRBD1 (5 bases). This CDR3 region has 12 residues. V was cut by 2 bases and J by 4 bases, with 5 bases left in between. The germline CDR1 and CDR2 sequences are MGHDK and SYGVNS. The CDR3: CASSEQGYGYTF. For the CDR3, the DNA is TGTGCCAGCAGTGAACAGGGCTATGGCTACACCTTC.

As for this clone: Additional DNA sequences in this sample encode the identical CDR3. This chain links TRBV19 with TRBJ2-1; a weak D match, TRBD2 (5 bases). The CDR3 runs 13 residues. V was shortened by 5 bases and J by 6 bases, with 11 bases between the two germline ends. CDR1 is LNHDA, CDR2 SQIVND, per germline (reference sequence). The chain's CDR3 is CASSLSGSNEQFF. For the CDR3, the DNA is TGTGCCAGTAGTTTAAGCGGCTCCAATGAGCAGTTCTTC.